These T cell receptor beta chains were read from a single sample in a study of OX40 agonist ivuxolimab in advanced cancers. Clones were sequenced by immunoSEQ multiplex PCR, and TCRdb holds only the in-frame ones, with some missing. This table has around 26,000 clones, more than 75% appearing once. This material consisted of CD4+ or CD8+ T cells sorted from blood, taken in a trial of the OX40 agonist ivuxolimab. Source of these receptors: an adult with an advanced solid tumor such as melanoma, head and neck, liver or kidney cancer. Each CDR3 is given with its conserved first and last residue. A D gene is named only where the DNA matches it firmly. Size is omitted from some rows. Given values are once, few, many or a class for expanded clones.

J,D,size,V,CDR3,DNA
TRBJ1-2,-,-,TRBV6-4,CASSYVGGGYTF,TGTGCCAGCAGTTACGTTGGGGGAGGCTACACCTTC
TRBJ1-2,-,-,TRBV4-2,CASSQPLYGYTF,TGTGCCAGCAGCCAACCGCTTTATGGCTACACCTTC
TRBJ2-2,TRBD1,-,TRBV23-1,CASRRQGEHRGAVF,TGCGCCAGCAGGCGACAGGGGGAACACCGGGGAGCTGTTTTT
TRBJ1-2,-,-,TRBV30,CAWGSRGYTF,TGTGCCTGGGGTTCCCGGGGCTACACCTTC
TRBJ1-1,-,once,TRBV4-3,CASSQDYRARTEAFF,TGCGCCAGCAGCCAAGATTACAGGGCGCGTACTGAAGCTTTCTTT
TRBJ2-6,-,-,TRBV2,CASSEEGGRVYGANVLTF,TGTGCCAGCAGTGAAGAGGGGGGCAGGGTCTACGGGGCCAACGTCCTGACTTTC
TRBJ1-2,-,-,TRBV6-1,CASSEDEGGYTF,TGTGCCAGCAGTGAAGATGAGGGCGGCTACACCTTC
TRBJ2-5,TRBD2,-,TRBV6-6,CASSPLAGGPQETQYF,TGTGCCAGCAGTCCTTTAGCGGGAGGGCCTCAAGAGACCCAGTACTTC
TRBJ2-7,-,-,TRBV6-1,CASSEAGRLSSYEQYF,TGTGCCAGCAGTGAAGCCGGCAGGTTGAGCTCCTACGAGCAGTACTTC
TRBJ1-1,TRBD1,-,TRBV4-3,CASSQYRGWNTEAFF,TGCGCCAGCAGCCAATACAGGGGGTGGAACACTGAAGCTTTCTTT
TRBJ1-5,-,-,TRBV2,CASSPTRGQPQHF,TGTGCCAGCAGTCCCACGAGGGGGCAGCCCCAGCATTTT
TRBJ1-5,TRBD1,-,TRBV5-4,CASSLQGLNQPQHF,TGTGCCAGCAGCCTACAGGGGCTTAATCAGCCCCAGCATTTT
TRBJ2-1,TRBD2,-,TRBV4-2,CASSHRGDYNEQFF,TGTGCCAGCTCCCATCGGGGGGACTACAATGAGCAGTTCTTC
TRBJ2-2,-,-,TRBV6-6,CASSYHNTGELFF,TGTGCCAGCAGTTACCACAACACCGGGGAGCTGTTTTTT
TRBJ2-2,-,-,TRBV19,CASLDSNTGELFF,TGTGCCAGTTTGGACAGCAACACCGGGGAGCTGTTTTTT
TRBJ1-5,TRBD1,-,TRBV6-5,CASTTGTENQPQHF,TGTGCCAGCACAACCGGGACAGAGAATCAGCCCCAGCATTTT
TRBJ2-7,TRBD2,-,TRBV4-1,CASKPGLADYEQYF,TGCGCCAGTAAGCCAGGGCTAGCGGACTACGAGCAGTACTTC
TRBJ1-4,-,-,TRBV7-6,CASSFGRVAGFATNEKLFF,TGTGCCAGCAGCTTTGGGAGGGTGGCAGGTTTTGCAACTAATGAAAAACTGTTTTTT
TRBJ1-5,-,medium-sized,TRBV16,CASGDGSNQPQHF,TGTGCCAGCGGTGACGGATCCAATCAGCCCCAGCATTTT
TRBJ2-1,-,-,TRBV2,CASYLVPRGSSYNEQFF,TGTGCCAGCTATCTGGTTCCGCGGGGAAGCTCCTACAATGAGCAGTTCTTC
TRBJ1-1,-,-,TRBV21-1,CASSKSNTEAFF,TGTGCCAGCAGCAAATCTAACACTGAAGCTTTCTTT
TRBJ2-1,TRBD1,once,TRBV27,CASTTGGTYNEQFF,TGTGCCAGTACTACAGGGGGCACCTACAATGAGCAGTTCTTC
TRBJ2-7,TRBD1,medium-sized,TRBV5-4,CASSTWTGDEQYF,TGTGCCAGCAGCACCTGGACAGGGGACGAGCAGTACTTC
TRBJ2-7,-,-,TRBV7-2,CATEDRLSYEQYF,TGTGCCACCGAAGACAGGCTTTCATACGAGCAGTACTTC
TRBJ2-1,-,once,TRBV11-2,CASSLGNEQFF,TGTGCCAGCAGCTTGGGCAATGAGCAGTTCTTC
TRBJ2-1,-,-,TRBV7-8,CASSLALLALPMGEQFF,TGTGCCAGCAGCTTAGCGCTTTTGGCTCTCCCAATGGGTGAGCAGTTCTTC
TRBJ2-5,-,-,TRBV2,CASSEEEDGLLETQYF,TGTGCCAGCAGTGAAGAGGAGGACGGCTTATTAGAGACCCAGTACTTC
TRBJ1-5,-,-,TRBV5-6,CASSLAGSERVQPQHF,TGTGCCAGCAGCTTGGCGGGCTCCGAGAGGGTTCAGCCCCAGCATTTT
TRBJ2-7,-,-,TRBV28,CASSLYAGEQYF,TGTGCCAGCAGTTTATACGCCGGCGAGCAGTACTTC
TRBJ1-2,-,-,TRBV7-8,CASSSLPGRLGDNYGYTF,TGTGCCAGCAGCTCTCTCCCGGGACGACTAGGAGATAACTATGGCTACACCTTC
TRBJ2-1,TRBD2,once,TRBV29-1,CSVRSSGRNEQFF,TGCAGCGTCCGCTCTAGCGGGAGGAATGAGCAGTTCTTC
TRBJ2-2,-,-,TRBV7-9,CASSPEGGGTGELFF,TGTGCCAGCAGCCCTGAAGGGGGAGGGACCGGGGAGCTGTTTTTT
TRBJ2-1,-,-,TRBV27,CASSLFMGQNEQFF,TGTGCCAGCAGTTTATTTATGGGACAAAATGAGCAGTTCTTC
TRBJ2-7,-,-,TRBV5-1,CASSIDGYEQYF,TGCGCCAGCAGCATTGACGGCTACGAGCAGTACTTC
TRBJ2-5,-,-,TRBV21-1,CASSLGRETQYF,TGTGCCAGCAGTTTAGGCCGAGAGACCCAGTACTTC
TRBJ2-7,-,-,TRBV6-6,CASSYSGQGGSYEQYF,TGTGCCAGCAGTTACTCGGGGCAGGGGGGTTCGTACGAGCAGTACTTC
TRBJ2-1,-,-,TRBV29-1,CSVPGPINEQFF,TGCAGCGTTCCGGGACCGATCAATGAGCAGTTCTTC
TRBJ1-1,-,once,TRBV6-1,CASSIRWDTEAFF,TGTGCCAGCAGTATCAGATGGGACACTGAAGCTTTCTTT
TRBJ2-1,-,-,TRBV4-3,CASSPGYNEQFF,TGCGCCAGCAGCCCGGGTTACAATGAGCAGTTCTTC
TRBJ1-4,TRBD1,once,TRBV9,CASSAGTDEKLFF,TGTGCCAGCAGCGCGGGGACAGATGAAAAACTGTTTTTT